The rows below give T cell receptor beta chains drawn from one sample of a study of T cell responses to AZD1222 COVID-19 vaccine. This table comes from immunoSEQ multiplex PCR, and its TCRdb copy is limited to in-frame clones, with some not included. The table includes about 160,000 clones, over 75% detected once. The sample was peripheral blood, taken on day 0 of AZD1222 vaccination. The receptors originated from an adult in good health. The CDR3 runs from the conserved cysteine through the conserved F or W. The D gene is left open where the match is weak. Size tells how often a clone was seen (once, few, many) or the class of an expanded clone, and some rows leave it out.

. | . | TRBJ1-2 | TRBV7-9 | CASSLAPEPALYGYTF | TGTGCCAGCAGCTTAGCTCCGGAACCGGCCCTCTATGGCTACACCTTC
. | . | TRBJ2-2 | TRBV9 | CASSPFALTLNTGELFF | TGTGCCAGCAGTCCCTTCGCTCTCACCCTGAACACCGGGGAGCTGTTTTTT
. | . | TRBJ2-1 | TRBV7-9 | CASSFSQVYNEQFF | TGTGCCAGCAGCTTTTCGCAGGTCTACAATGAGCAGTTCTTC
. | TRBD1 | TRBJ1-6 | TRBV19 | CASTLRTGTSSYNSPLHF | TGTGCCAGTACCCTGCGGACAGGGACTAGCTCCTATAATTCACCCCTCCACTTT
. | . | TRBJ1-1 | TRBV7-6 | CASSSTDNTEAFF | TGTGCCAGCAGCTCGACAGATAACACTGAAGCTTTCTTT
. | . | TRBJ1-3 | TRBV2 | CASMSEGNTIYF | TGTGCCAGCATGAGTGAGGGAAACACCATATATTTT
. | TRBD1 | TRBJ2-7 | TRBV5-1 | CASSLEGANYEQYF | TGCGCCAGCAGCTTAGAGGGGGCTAACTACGAGCAGTACTTC
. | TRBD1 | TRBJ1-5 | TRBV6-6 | CASSLGDRDRHF | TGTGCCAGCAGTTTAGGGGACAGGGATCGGCATTTT
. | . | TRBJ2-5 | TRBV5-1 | CASSNSQETQYF | TGCGCCAGCAGCAACAGTCAAGAGACCCAGTACTTC
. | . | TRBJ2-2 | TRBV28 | CASSSYRDAGELFF | TGTGCCAGCAGTTCCTACAGGGATGCCGGGGAGCTGTTTTTT
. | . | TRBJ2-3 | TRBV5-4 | CASSLSGVHTDTQYF | TGTGCCAGCAGCTTATCAGGTGTCCACACAGATACGCAGTATTTT
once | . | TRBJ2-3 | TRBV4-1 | CASSQEAGGKQYF | TGCGCCAGCAGCCAAGAGGCAGGGGGGAAGCAGTATTTT
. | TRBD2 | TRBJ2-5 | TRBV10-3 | CAISDGGTSGGQETQYF | TGTGCCATCAGTGACGGGGGGACTAGCGGGGGTCAAGAGACCCAGTACTTC
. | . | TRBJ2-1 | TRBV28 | CASSSGQWALNEQFF | TGTGCCAGCAGTTCGGGGCAGTGGGCGTTGAATGAGCAGTTCTTC
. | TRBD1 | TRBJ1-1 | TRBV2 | CASSLPRDRGDMNTEAFF | TGTGCCAGCAGCCTCCCCCGGGACAGGGGTGACATGAACACTGAAGCTTTCTTT
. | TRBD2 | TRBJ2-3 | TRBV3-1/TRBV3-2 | CASSLRAQTSGQYF | TGTGCCAGCAGCCTACGGGCACAGACTAGCGGGCAGTATTTT
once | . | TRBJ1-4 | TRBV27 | CASSFLTDEKLFF | TGTGCCAGCAGTTTCCTGACAGATGAAAAACTGTTTTTT
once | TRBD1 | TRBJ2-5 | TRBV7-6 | CASSLQGAGQETQYF | TGTGCCAGCAGCTTACAGGGGGCTGGGCAAGAGACCCAGTACTTC
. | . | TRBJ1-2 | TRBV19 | CASSIERDVNYGYTF | TGTGCCAGTAGTATCGAGAGGGACGTTAACTATGGCTACACCTTC
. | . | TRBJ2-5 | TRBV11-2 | CASSLVGGGTYQETQYF | TGTGCCAGCAGCTTGGTAGGAGGGGGGACTTACCAAGAGACCCAGTACTTC
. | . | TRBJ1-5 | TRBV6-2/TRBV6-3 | CASSYHNQPQHF | TGTGCCAGCAGTTACCACAATCAGCCCCAGCATTTT
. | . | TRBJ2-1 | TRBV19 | CASSITSGGGEQFF | TGTGCCAGTAGTATAACTTCTGGGGGTGGTGAGCAGTTCTTC
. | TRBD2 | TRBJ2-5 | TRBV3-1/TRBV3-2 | CASSRTRLWETQYF | TGTGCCAGCAGCCGGACTAGGTTGTGGGAGACCCAGTACTTC
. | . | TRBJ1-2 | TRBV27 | CASSLSWTHGYTF | TGTGCCAGCAGTTTATCCTGGACACATGGCTACACCTTC
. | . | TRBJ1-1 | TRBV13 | CASSLEGLNTEAFF | TGTGCCAGCAGCTTAGAAGGGCTGAACACTGAAGCTTTCTTT
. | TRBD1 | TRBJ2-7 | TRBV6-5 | CASSYTGQTYEQYF | TGTGCCAGCAGTTACACGGGACAGACCTACGAGCAGTACTTC
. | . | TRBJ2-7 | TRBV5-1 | CASSLAAGGLVEQYF | TGCGCCAGCAGCTTGGCGGCAGGGGGGTTGGTGGAGCAGTACTTC
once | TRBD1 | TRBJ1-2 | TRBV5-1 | CASSLSGQNYGYTF | TGCGCCAGCAGCTTGTCGGGACAGAACTATGGCTACACCTTC
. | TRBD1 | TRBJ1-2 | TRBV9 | CASSGTGNNYGYTF | TGTGCCAGCAGCGGGACAGGGAATAACTATGGCTACACCTTC
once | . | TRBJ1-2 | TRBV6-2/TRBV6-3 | CASSTPRDGVNYGYTF | TGTGCCAGCAGTACACCTAGGGACGGAGTGAACTATGGCTACACCTTC
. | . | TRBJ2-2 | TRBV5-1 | CASSLADNTGELFF | TGCGCCAGCAGCTTGGCGGATAACACCGGGGAGCTGTTTTTT
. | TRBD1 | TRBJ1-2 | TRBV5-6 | CASSAGTGNYGYTF | TGTGCCAGCAGCGCCGGGACAGGAAACTATGGCTACACCTTC
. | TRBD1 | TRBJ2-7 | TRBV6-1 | CASSDPDRGSYEQYF | TGTGCCAGCAGTGACCCGGACAGGGGTTCCTACGAGCAGTACTTC
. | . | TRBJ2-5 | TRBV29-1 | CSVEAKLRVGETQYF | TGCAGCGTTGAAGCCAAACTCAGGGTCGGGGAGACCCAGTACTTC
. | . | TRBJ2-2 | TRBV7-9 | CASSKTTPAGELFF | TGTGCCAGCAGCAAAACGACACCGGCCGGGGAGCTGTTTTTT
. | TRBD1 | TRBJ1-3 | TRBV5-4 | CASSTDRGSGNTIYF | TGTGCCAGCAGCACCGACAGGGGCTCTGGAAACACCATATATTTT
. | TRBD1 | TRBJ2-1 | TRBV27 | CASSLRTGLYNEQFF | TGTGCCAGCAGTTTAAGGACAGGGTTATACAATGAGCAGTTCTTC
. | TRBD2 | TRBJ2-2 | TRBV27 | CASSLRGGGGAAGELFF | TGTGCCAGCAGTTTACGGGGCGGCGGGGGGGCCGCCGGGGAGCTGTTTTTT
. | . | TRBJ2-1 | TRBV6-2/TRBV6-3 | CASSYGGNNEQFF | TGTGCCAGCAGTTACGGGGGAAACAATGAGCAGTTCTTC
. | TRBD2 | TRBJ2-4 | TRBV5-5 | CASSRHTSGGYKNIQYF | TGTGCCAGCAGCCGACATACTAGCGGGGGATACAAAAACATTCAGTACTTC